This T cell receptor (beta chain) was sequenced during a study of cytomegalovirus exposure and HLA in healthy donors. Researchers ran the PCR with 60 Vbeta and 13 Jbeta primers. Assay: immunoSEQ multiplex PCR; the TCRdb copy retains only in-frame clones and omits some. Among 200,000 to 300,000 clones listed, around 80% were seen once. This CDR3 spans 20 amino acids. With V trimmed by 4 bases and J by 4 bases, 18 bases remained unmatched. The germline CDR1 and CDR2 sequences are SNHLY and FYNNEI. Sequencing was carried out using PBMCs. The chain couples TRBV2 to TRBJ1-5; the match to TRBD1 covers 11 bases. The sequence was obtained from a boy aged 5-17 years in good health and CMV-seronegative. This CDR3 is CASSVLPGQGAVLGNQPQHF. In DNA form, the CDR3 reads TGTGCCAGCAGTGTGCTTCCTGGACAGGGGGCCGTCTTAGGAAATCAGCCCCAGCATTTT.